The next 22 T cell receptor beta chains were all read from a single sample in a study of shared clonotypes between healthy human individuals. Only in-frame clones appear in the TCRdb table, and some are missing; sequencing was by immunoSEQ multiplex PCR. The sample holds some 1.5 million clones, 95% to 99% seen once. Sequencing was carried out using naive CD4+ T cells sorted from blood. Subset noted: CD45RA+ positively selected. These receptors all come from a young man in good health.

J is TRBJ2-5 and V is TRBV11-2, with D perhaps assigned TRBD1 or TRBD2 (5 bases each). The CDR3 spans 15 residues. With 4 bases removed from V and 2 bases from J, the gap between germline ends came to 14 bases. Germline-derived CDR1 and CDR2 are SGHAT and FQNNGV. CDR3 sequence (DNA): TGTGCCAGCAGCTCCATCCGGGACCAGCAAGAGACCCAGTACTTC. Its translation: CASSSIRDQQETQYF.

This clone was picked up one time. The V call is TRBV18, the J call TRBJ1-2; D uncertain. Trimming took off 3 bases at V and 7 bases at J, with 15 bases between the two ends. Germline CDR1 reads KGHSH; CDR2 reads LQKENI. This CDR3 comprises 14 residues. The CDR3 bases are TGTGCCAGCTCACCTAAGGCGTCGGACTCTGGCTACACCTTC. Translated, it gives CASSPKASDSGYTF.

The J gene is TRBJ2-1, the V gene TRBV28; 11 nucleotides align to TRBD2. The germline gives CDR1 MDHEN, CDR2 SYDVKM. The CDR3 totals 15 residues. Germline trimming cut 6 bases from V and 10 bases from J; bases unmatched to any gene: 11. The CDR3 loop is CASSQGLAAYREQFF. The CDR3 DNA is TGTGCCAGCAGCCAGGGACTAGCGGCCTATCGAGAGCAGTTCTTC.

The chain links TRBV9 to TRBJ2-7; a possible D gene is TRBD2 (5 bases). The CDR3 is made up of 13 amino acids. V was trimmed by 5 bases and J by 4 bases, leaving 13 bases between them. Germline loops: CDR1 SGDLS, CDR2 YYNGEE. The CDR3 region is CASRAWSGYEQYF. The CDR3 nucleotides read TGTGCCAGCAGGGCCTGGTCGGGATACGAGCAGTACTTC.

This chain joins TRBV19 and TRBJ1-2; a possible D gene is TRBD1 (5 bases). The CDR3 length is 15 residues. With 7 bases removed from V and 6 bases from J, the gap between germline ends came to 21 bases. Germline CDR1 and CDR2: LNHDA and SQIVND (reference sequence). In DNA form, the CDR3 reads TGTGCCAGTATCAAAACTGGGGCCCCCTTAGATGGCTACACCTTC. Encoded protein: CASIKTGAPLDGYTF. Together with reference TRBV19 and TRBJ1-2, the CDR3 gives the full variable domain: DGGITQSPKYLFRKEGQNVTLSCEQNLNHDAMYWYRQDPGQGLRLIYYSQIVNDFQKGDIAEGYSVSREKKESFPLTVTSAQKNPTAFYLCASIKTGAPLDGYTFGSGTRLTVV.

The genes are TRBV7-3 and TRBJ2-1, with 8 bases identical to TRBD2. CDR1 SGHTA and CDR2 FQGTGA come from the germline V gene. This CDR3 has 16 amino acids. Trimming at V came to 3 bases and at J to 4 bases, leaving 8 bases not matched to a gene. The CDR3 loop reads CASSLSGSARYNEQFF. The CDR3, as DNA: TGTGCCAGCAGCTTGAGCGGGAGCGCAAGGTACAATGAGCAGTTCTTC.

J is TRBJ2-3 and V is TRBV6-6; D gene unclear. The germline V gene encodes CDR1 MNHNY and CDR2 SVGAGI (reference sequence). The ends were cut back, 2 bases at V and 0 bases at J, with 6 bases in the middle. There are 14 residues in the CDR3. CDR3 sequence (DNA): TGTGCCAGCAGTTACAAACAGAGCACAGATACGCAGTATTTT. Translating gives CASSYKQSTDTQYF.

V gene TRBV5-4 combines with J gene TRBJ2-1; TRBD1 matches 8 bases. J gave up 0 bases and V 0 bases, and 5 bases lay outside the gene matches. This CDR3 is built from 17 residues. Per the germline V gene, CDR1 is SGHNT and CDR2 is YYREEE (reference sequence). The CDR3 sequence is CASSLGGQGVSYNEQFF. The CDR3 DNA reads TGTGCCAGCAGCTTGGGCGGACAGGGCGTCTCCTACAATGAGCAGTTCTTC.

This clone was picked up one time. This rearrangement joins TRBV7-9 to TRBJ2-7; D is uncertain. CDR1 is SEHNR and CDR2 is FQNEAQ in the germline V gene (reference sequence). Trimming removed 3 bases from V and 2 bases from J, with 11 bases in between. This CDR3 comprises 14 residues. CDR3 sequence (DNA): TGTGCCAGCAGCTTTAGACCCGGACCCTACGAGCAGTACTTC. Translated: CASSFRPGPYEQYF. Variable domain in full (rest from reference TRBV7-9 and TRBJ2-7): DTGVSQNPRHKITKRGQNVTFRCDPISEHNRLYWYRQTLGQGPEFLTYFQNEAQLEKSRLLSDRFSAERPKGSFSTLEIQRTEQGDSAMYLCASSFRPGPYEQYFGPGTRLTVT.

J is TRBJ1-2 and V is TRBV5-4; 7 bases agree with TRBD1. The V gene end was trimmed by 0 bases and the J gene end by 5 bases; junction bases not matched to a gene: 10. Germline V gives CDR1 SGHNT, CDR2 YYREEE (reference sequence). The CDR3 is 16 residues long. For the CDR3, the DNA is TGTGCCAGCAGCTTGGGGACAGGCCAAACAGCTTATGGCTACACCTTC. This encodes CASSLGTGQTAYGYTF.

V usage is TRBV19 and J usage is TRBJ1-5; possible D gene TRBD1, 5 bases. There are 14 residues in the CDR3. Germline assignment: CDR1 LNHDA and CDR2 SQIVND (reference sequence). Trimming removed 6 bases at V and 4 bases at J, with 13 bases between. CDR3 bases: TGTGCCAGTAGGGCATTGGGGGTAAATCAGCCCCAGCATTTT. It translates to CASRALGVNQPQHF.

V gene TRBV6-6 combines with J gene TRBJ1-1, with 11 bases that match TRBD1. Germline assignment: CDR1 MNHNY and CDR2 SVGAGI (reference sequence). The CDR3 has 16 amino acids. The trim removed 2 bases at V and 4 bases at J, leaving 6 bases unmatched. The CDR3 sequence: CASSYPAGTGGTEAFF. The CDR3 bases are TGTGCCAGCAGTTACCCTGCCGGGACAGGGGGCACTGAAGCTTTCTTT.

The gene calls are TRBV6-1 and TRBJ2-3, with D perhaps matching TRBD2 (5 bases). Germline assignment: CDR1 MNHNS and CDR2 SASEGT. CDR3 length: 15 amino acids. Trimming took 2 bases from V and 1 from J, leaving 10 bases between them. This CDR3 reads CASSELWRGTDTQYF. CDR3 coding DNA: TGTGCCAGCAGTGAACTCTGGCGGGGCACAGATACGCAGTATTTT.

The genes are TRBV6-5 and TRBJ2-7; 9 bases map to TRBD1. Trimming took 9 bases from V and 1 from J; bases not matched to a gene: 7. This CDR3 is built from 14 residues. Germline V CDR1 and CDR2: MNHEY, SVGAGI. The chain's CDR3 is CASTSGTGSYEQYF. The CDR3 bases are TGTGCCAGTACTTCCGGGACAGGGTCCTACGAGCAGTACTTC.

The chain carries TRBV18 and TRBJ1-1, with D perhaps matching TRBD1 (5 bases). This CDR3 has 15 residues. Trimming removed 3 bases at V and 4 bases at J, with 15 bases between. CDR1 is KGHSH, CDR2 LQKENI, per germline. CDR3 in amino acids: CASSPKMVGPTEAFF. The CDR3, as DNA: TGTGCCAGCTCACCGAAGATGGTGGGGCCCACTGAAGCTTTCTTT.

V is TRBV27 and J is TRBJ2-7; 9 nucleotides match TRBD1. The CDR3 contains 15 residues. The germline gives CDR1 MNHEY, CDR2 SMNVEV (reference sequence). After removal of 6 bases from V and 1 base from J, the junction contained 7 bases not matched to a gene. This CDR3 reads CASSLAGTGSYEQYF. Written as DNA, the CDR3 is TGTGCCAGCAGCCTAGCCGGGACAGGGTCCTACGAGCAGTACTTC.

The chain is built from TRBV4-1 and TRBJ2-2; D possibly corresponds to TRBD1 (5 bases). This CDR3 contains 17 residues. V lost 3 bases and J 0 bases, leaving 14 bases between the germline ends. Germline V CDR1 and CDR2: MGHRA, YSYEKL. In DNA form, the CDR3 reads TGCGCCAGCAGCCAGGACCGACAGAAAGCGAACACCGGGGAGCTGTTTTTT. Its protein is CASSQDRQKANTGELFF.

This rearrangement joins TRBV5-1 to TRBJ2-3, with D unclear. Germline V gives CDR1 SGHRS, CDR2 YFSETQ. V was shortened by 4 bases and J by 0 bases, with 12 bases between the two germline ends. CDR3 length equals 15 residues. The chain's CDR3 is CASSRSRASTDTQYF. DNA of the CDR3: TGCGCCAGCAGCCGGAGTCGGGCTAGCACAGATACGCAGTATTTT.

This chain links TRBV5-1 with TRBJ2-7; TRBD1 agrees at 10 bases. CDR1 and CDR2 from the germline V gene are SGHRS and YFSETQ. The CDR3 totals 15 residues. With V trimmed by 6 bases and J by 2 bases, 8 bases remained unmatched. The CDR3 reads CASKDIGQGAYEQYF. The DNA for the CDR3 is TGCGCCAGCAAAGACATAGGACAGGGGGCCTACGAGCAGTACTTC.

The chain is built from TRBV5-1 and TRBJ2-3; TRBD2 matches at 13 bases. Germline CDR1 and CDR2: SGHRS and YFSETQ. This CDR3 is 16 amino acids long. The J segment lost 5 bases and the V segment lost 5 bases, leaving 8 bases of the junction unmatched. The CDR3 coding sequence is TGCGCCAGCAGGGGGCGACTAGCGGGAGGTGGAGATACGCAGTATTTT. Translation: CASRGRLAGGGDTQYF. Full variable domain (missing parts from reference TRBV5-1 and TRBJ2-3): KAGVTQTPRYLIKTRGQQVTLSCSPISGHRSVSWYQQTPGQGLQFLFEYFSETQRNKGNFPGRFSGRQFSNSRSEMNVSTLELGDSALYLCASRGRLAGGGDTQYFGPGTRLTVL.

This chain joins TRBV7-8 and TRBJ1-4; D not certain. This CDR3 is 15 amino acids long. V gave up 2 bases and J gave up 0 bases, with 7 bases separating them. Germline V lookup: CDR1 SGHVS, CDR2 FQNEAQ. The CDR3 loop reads CASSLLGTTNEKLFF. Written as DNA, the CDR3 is TGTGCCAGCAGCTTACTAGGGACAACTAATGAAAAACTGTTTTTT.

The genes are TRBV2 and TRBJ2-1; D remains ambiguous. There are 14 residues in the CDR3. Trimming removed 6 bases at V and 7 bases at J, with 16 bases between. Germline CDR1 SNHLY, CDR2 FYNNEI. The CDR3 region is CASRPETPQNEQFF. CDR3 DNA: TGTGCCAGCAGGCCCGAAACTCCTCAAAATGAGCAGTTCTTC.